The T cell receptor (beta chain) under discussion was sequenced for a study of shared clonotypes between healthy human individuals. Method: immunoSEQ multiplex PCR; TCRdb's copy keeps in-frame clones and lacks some. The table includes roughly 1,800,000 clones, roughly 95% detected once. CD45RO-negative, CCR7-selected cells formed the naive CD8 fraction, which excluded terminally differentiated effector memory CD45RA+ cells. The germline CDR1 and CDR2 sequences are SGDLS and YYNGEE. The CDR3 is 16 amino acids. V was clipped by 5 bases and J by 0 bases; unmatched bases: 7. Source material: naive CD8+ T cells sorted from blood. The clonotype was recovered from a man younger than 35 in good health. The J gene is TRBJ2-1, the V gene TRBV9; 8 nucleotides align to TRBD1. The CDR3 here is CASSVQGVSSYNEQFF. The CDR3 bases are TGTGCCAGCAGTGTACAGGGGGTCAGCTCCTACAATGAGCAGTTCTTC.